This TCR beta chain was sequenced for a study of radiation and T cells in renal cell carcinoma. Study outcomes and limitations: Without pretreatment biopsies, baseline tumor clonotype presence was undetermined. In blood, top tumor clones expanded by 2 weeks, shrinking by 4.

Sequencing was performed with immunoSEQ multiplex PCR; in TCRdb, only in-frame clones are kept and a portion is missing. In the table there are around 78,000 clones, 89% of which are singletons. Points on this clone: What it binds is not known.

Germline lookup yields CDR1 SGHTS and CDR2 YDEGEE. CDR3 size: 15 residues. V lost 4 bases to trimming and J lost 4 bases; unmatched junction nucleotides: 4. Noted time point: blood 4 weeks post-SBRT, at nephrectomy. The sample's treatment: 15 Gy SBRT to primary tumor, nephrectomy 4 weeks later. After SBRT, blood was collected at 2 and 4 weeks, plus baseline. This renal cell carcinoma was of the clear cell type. The receptor's source is a woman between 65 and 79 years old with renal cell carcinoma. The chain recombines TRBV5-8 with TRBJ2-3, with 12 nucleotides matching TRBD2. Material: blood, obtained from a patient whose treatment included radiotherapy and nephrectomy. The CDR3: CASSVLAGGADTQYF. The CDR3 nucleotides are TGTGCCAGCAGCGTACTAGCGGGGGGAGCAGATACGCAGTATTTT.